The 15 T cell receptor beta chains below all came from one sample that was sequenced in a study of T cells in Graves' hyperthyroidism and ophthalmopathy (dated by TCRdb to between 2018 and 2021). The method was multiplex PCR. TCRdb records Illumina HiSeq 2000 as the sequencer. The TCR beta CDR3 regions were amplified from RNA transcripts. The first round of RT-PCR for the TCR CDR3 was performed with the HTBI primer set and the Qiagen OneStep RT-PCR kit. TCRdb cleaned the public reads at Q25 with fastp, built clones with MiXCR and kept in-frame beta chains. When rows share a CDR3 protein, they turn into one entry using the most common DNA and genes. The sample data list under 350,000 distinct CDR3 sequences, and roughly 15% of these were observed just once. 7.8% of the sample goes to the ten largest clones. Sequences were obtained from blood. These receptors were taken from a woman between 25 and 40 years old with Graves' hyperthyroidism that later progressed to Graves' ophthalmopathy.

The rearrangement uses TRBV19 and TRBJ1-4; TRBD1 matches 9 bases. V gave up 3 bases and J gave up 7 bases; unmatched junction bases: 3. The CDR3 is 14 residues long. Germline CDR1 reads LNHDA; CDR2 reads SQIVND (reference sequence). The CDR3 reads CASSMRGQGEKLFF. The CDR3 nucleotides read TGTGCCAGTAGTATGCGGGGACAGGGTGAAAAACTGTTTTTT.

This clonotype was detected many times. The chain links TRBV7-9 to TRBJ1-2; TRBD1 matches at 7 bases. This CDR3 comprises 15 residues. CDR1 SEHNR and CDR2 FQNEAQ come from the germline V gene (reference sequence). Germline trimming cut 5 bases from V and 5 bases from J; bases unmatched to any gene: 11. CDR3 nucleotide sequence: TGTGCCAGCAGCCTCGGGGAGGGGGCGCATTATGGCTACACCTTC. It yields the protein CASSLGEGAHYGYTF.

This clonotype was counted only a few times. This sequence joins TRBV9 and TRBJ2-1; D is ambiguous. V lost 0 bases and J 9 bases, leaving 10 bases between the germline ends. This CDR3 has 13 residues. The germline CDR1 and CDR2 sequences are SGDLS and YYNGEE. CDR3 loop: CASSVESLAEQFF. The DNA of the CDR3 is TGTGCCAGCAGCGTAGAAAGTCTGGCTGAGCAGTTCTTC.

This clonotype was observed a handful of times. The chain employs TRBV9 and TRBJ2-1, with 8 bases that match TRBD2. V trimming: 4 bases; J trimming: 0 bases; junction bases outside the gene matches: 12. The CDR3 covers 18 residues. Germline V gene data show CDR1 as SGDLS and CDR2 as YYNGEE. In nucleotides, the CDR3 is TGTGCCAGCAGCCCCCGCGATCGGGGGGGGACCTCCTACAATGAGCAGTTCTTC. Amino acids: CASSPRDRGGTSYNEQFF.

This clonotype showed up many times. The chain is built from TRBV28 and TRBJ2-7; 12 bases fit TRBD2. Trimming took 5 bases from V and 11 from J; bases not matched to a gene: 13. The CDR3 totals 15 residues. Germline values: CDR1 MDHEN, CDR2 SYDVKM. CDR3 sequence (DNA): TGTGCCAGCAGTCCCGGACTAGCGGGGTTAGTGAAGAAGTACTTC. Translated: CASSPGLAGLVKKYF.

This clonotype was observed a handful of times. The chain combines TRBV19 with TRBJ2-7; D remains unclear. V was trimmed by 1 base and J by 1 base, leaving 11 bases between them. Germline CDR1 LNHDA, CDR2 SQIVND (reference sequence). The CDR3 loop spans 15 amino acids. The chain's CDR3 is CASSIVGGSSYEQYF. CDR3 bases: TGTGCCAGTAGTATAGTGGGTGGCTCATCCTACGAGCAGTACTTC. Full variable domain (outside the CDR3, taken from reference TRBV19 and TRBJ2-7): DGGITQSPKYLFRKEGQNVTLSCEQNLNHDAMYWYRQDPGQGLRLIYYSQIVNDFQKGDIAEGYSVSREKKESFPLTVTSAQKNPTAFYLCASSIVGGSSYEQYFGPGTRLTVT.

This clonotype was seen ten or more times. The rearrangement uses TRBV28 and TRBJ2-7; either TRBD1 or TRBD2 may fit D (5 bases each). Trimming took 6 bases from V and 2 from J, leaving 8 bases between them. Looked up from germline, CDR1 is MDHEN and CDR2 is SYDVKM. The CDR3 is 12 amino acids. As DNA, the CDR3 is TGTGCCAGCAGCTGGGGGACCTACGAGCAGTACTTC. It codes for CASSWGTYEQYF.

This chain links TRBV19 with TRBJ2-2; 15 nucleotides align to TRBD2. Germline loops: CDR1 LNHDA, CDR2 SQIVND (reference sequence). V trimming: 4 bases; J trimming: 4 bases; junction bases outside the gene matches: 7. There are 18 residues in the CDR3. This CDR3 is CASSTGLAGGSGTGELFF. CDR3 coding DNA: TGTGCCAGTAGTACCGGACTAGCGGGAGGGTCGGGCACCGGGGAGCTGTTTTTT.

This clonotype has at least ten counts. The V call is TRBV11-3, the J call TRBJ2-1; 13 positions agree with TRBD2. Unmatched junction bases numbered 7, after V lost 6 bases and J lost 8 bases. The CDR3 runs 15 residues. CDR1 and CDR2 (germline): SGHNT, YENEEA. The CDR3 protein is CASSSLAGGKHEQFF. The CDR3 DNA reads TGTGCCAGCAGTTCACTAGCGGGAGGGAAACATGAGCAGTTCTTC.

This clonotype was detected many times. The CDR3 DNA is TGTGCCAGCTCAGCACAAGGGACGGTTCGTAACTATGGCTACACCTTC. Protein product: CASSAQGTVRNYGYTF. The V gene is TRBV18, the J gene TRBJ1-2; D possibly corresponds to TRBD1 (5 bases). There are 16 residues in the CDR3. Trimming pared 5 bases from V and 1 base from J, leaving 17 bases between. Per the germline V gene, CDR1 is KGHSH and CDR2 is LQKENI.

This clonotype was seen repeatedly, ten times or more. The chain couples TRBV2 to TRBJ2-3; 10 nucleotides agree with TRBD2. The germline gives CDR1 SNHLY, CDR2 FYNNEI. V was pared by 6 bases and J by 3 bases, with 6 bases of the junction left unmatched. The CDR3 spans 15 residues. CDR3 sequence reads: CASRGTSVATDTQYF. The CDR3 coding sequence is TGTGCCAGCAGGGGGACTAGCGTTGCGACAGATACGCAGTATTTT.

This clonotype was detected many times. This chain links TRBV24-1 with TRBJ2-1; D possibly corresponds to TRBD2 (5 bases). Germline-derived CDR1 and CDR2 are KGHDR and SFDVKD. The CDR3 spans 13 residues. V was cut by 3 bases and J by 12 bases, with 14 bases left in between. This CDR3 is CATSDSLAVGQFF. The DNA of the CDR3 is TGTGCCACCAGTGATAGCCTAGCTGTCGGGCAGTTCTTC.

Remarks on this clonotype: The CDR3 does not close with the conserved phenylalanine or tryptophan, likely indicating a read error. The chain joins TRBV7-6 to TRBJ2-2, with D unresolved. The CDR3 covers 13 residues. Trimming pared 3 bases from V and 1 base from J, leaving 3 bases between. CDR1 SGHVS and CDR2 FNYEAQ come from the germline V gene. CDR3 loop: CASSFENTGELFV. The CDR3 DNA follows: TGTGCCAGCAGCTTTGAGAACACCGGGGAGCTGTTTGTT.

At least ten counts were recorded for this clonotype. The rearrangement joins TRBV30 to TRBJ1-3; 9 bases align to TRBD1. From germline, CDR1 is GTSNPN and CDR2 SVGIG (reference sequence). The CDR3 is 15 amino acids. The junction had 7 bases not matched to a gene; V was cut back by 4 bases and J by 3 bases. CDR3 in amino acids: CAWKLAGQGGNTIYF. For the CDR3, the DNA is TGTGCCTGGAAACTCGCGGGACAGGGTGGAAACACCATATATTTT.

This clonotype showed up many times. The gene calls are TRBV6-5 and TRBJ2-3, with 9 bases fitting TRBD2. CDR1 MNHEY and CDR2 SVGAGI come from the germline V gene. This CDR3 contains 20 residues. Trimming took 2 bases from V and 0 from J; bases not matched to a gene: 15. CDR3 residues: CASSYGPAGGTNPSTDTQYF. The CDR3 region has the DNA TGTGCCAGCAGTTACGGGCCAGCGGGAGGAACAAACCCTAGCACAGATACGCAGTATTTT.